The 21 T cell receptor beta chains reported below all come from one sample, sequenced in a study of molecular identifiers for immune sequencing clone quantification. TCRdb reprocessed the PCR reads via MiXCR and lists one record per CDR3 protein. The table shows about 640,000 distinct CDR3 sequences, with nearly 20% occurring only once. The sequenced sample was naive CD8+ T cells from blood, with Jurkat cell RNA spiked in. The subset is: FACS-sorted CD8+CD4-CCR7+CD45RA+ naive T cells. These receptors were taken from a human donor in good health. Some libraries in this study had Jurkat cell RNA spiked in.

This clonotype was detected many times. The V gene is TRBV12-3 or TRBV12-4, the J gene TRBJ1-1; tentative D call: TRBD1 (6 bases). The CDR3 covers 10 residues. Deletions cut 10 bases from V and 7 bases from J, with 10 bases between. The CDR3 reads CATTGHEAFF. For the CDR3, the DNA is TGTGCCACCACGGGACATGAAGCTTTCTTT.

As for this clonotype: Being one base from a much bigger clone, this may be a read error. V and J are TRBV5-6 and TRBJ1-5; D is perhaps TRBD1 (5 bases). Between the trimmed V and J ends, which lost 0 bases and 1 base, there was a span of 8 bases. Germline V gives CDR1 SGHDT, CDR2 YYEEEE. This CDR3 spans 15 amino acids. CDR3 DNA: TGTGCCAGCAGCTTGGGGTCAGGGAGCAATCAGCCCCAGCATTTT. Translating gives CASSLGSGSNQPQHF.

As to this clonotype: Possible read error: a much larger clone is one base away. The chain has TRBV5-4 and TRBJ1-1; 9 bases align to TRBD1. The length of the CDR3 is 19 residues. Germline CDR1 reads SGHNT; CDR2 reads YYREEE (reference sequence). This chain's CDR3 is CASGYPGQGPLDPNTDAFF. The CDR3 DNA is TGTGCCAGCGGATATCCGGGACAGGGTCCATTGGACCCGAACACTGATGCTTTCTTT.

This clonotype was counted many times. V usage is TRBV5-4 and J usage is TRBJ2-5; 7 nucleotides line up with TRBD2. The CDR3 covers 14 residues. V lost 4 bases to trimming and J lost 2 bases; unmatched junction nucleotides: 5. CDR1 and CDR2 (germline): SGHNT, YYREEE (reference sequence). CDR3 coding DNA: TGTGCCAGCAGCCTAGCGGTAGGACAAGAGACCCAGTACTTC. Its translation: CASSLAVGQETQYF.

Turning to this clonotype: This may come from a read error, since a much larger clone is one base off. The rearrangement links TRBV7-9 to TRBJ1-1; TRBD1 might be the D (5 bases). The germline gives CDR1 SEHNR, CDR2 FQNEAQ (reference sequence). Trimming removed 5 bases from V and 10 bases from J, with 14 bases in between. The CDR3 is 12 residues long. The CDR3 protein is CASSHWAGGAFF. The CDR3 region has the DNA TGTGCCAGCAGCCATTGGGCGGGGGGAGCTTTCTTT.

This clonotype has only a few counts. This clone may be a read error of a much larger clone one base away. The V call is TRBV29-1, the J call TRBJ2-2; 7 bases match TRBD1. Trimming took 7 bases from V and 2 from J; bases not matched to a gene: 7. The germline V gene has CDR1 SQVTM and CDR2 ANQGSEA. This CDR3 spans 14 amino acids. The CDR3 DNA sequence: TGCAGCGCCGAGGGGGCAGTCAACACCGGGGAGCTGTTTTTT. Translating gives CSAEGAVNTGELFF.

This clonotype has just a few counts. The chain combines TRBV11-2 with TRBJ2-3, with D possibly being TRBD2 (6 bases). CDR1 is SGHAT and CDR2 is FQNNGV in the germline V gene. The V gene lost 5 bases and the J gene lost 2 bases, with 14 bases spanning the gap. The CDR3 has 15 amino acids. CDR3 loop: CASSPVGGPTDTQYF. The CDR3 DNA sequence: TGTGCCAGCAGCCCGGTGGGGGGACCCACAGATACGCAGTATTTT.

This clonotype was picked up a small number of times. The gene calls are TRBV5-5 and TRBJ2-7; TRBD2 matches 7 bases. This CDR3 has 18 residues. CDR1 SGHKS and CDR2 YYEKEE come from the germline V gene (reference sequence). Trimming took 0 bases from V and 0 from J; bases not matched to a gene: 12. The CDR3 is CASSLEGLGGDYSYEQYF. The CDR3 DNA is TGTGCCAGCAGCTTGGAGGGGCTAGGTGGGGACTACTCCTACGAGCAGTACTTC.

This clonotype was picked up a small number of times. A much bigger clone sits one base away, suggesting this may be a read error. The chain couples TRBV9 to TRBJ2-4; no reliable D call. The germline gives CDR1 SGDLS, CDR2 YYNGEE. Trimming took 7 bases from V and 2 from J, leaving 10 bases between them. CDR3 size: 13 residues. The CDR3 DNA follows: TGTGCCAGCGGCGCACCCACCAAAAACATTCAGTACTTC. This codes for CASGAPTKNIQYF.

This clonotype was detected ten times or more. V usage is TRBV7-2 and J usage is TRBJ1-5; the D gene is possibly TRBD1 (5 bases). V gave up 6 bases and J gave up 1 base, with 13 bases separating them. The CDR3 is 15 amino acids. CDR1 is SGHTA, CDR2 FQGNSA, per germline. This chain's CDR3 is CASRKTTESNQPQHF. CDR3 nucleotides: TGTGCCAGCAGAAAAACGACAGAAAGCAATCAGCCCCAGCATTTT.

The V and J genes are TRBV30 and TRBJ2-5, with 10 bases matching TRBD1. The CDR3 totals 14 residues. Germline lookup yields CDR1 GTSNPN and CDR2 SVGIG (reference sequence). V gave up 4 bases and J gave up 3 bases; unmatched junction bases: 5. This chain's CDR3 is CAWKPGTGEETQYF. The CDR3 DNA reads as TGTGCCTGGAAACCCGGGACAGGGGAAGAGACCCAGTACTTC.

The sample holds many counts of this clonotype. The chain links TRBV4-1 to TRBJ2-1; tentative D call: TRBD1 (5 bases). This CDR3 has 13 amino acids. Germline V gene lookup returns CDR1 MGHRA and CDR2 YSYEKL. Trimming cost V 1 base and J 9 bases, with 10 bases left between them. As DNA, the CDR3 is TGCGCCAGCAGCCAAGTTGGGGCGGTTGAGCAGTTCTTC. Protein: CASSQVGAVEQFF.

This clonotype was observed at least ten times. This sequence joins TRBV11-2 and TRBJ2-1; D call uncertain. Trimming removed 0 bases from V and 10 bases from J, with 7 bases in between. This CDR3 has 12 residues. Germline CDR1 SGHAT, CDR2 FQNNGV. The CDR3, as DNA: TGTGCCAGCAGCTTAGAAAATCTAGAGCAGTTCTTC. Translating gives CASSLENLEQFF.

This clonotype showed up just a few times. V usage is TRBV6-1 and J usage is TRBJ1-2; no reliable D call. Germline lookup yields CDR1 MNHNS and CDR2 SASEGT. There are 10 residues in the CDR3. Trimming removed 7 bases at V and 4 bases at J, with 4 bases between. DNA of the CDR3: TGTGCCAGCACGGGCTATGGCTACACCTTC. Protein sequence: CASTGYGYTF.

This clonotype was counted only a few times. The V gene is TRBV24-1, the J gene TRBJ1-1; tentative D call: TRBD1 (5 bases). Germline CDR1 reads KGHDR; CDR2 reads SFDVKD. The length of the CDR3 is 14 residues. With 8 bases removed from V and 1 base from J, the gap between germline ends came to 13 bases. CDR3 region: CATNYRNRNTEAFF. DNA of the CDR3: TGTGCCACCAACTACAGGAATCGGAACACTGAAGCTTTCTTT.

This clonotype was observed at least ten times. The chain couples TRBV6-2 or TRBV6-3 to TRBJ1-5; no firm D call. The germline V gene has CDR1 MNHEY and CDR2 SVGEGT. Trimming shortened V by 3 bases and J by 3 bases, and 9 bases separated the two germline ends. The CDR3 extends over 14 amino acids. CDR3 DNA sequence: TGTGCCAGCAGTTATCAGCAAACCAATCAGCCCCAGCATTTT. As protein: CASSYQQTNQPQHF.

This clonotype was seen ten or more times. The rearrangement links TRBV2 to TRBJ2-3; the D gene is possibly TRBD1 (5 bases). The CDR3 is 15 amino acids. Germline CDR1 reads SNHLY; CDR2 reads FYNNEI. V lost 6 bases and J lost 4, with 17 bases in between. CDR3 nucleotide sequence: TGTGCCAGCAGCCAGGGCCCACTCCTTGCAGATACGCAGTATTTT. This translates into CASSQGPLLADTQYF.

Only a few counts were recorded for this clonotype. The chain employs TRBV12-3 or TRBV12-4 and TRBJ1-5; 7 bases align to TRBD1. This CDR3 is 15 amino acids long. V was pared by 5 bases and J by 8 bases, with 12 bases of the junction left unmatched. CDR3: CASSLSGFQGEPQHF. In nucleotides, the CDR3 is TGTGCCAGCAGTCTGAGCGGATTCCAGGGGGAGCCCCAGCATTTT.

This chain links TRBV11-3 with TRBJ2-3; D uncertain. This CDR3 is built from 13 residues. Trimming pared 5 bases from V and 4 bases from J, leaving 10 bases between. Germline loops: CDR1 SGHNT, CDR2 YENEEA. The CDR3 here is CASSPPTADTQYF. The CDR3 coding sequence is TGTGCCAGCAGCCCCCCTACCGCAGATACGCAGTATTTT.

The chain couples TRBV3-1 to TRBJ1-1; TRBD1 is a possible D gene (6 bases). This CDR3 is built from 15 residues. Germline V CDR1 and CDR2: LGHDT, YNNKEL (reference sequence). V lost 3 bases and J lost 4, with 15 bases in between. CDR3 region: CASSHRQVWFTEAFF. The DNA of the CDR3 is TGTGCCAGCAGCCATAGACAGGTATGGTTCACTGAAGCTTTCTTT.

The chain links TRBV7-9 to TRBJ2-5, with 8 positions matching TRBD2. After removal of 0 bases from V and 9 bases from J, the junction contained 12 bases not matched to a gene. The CDR3 runs 16 residues. Germline CDR1 is SEHNR and CDR2 is FQNEAQ (reference sequence). The CDR3 protein is CASSLASAAGGGSQYF. The CDR3 DNA sequence: TGTGCCAGCAGCTTAGCGAGTGCGGCGGGGGGAGGGTCCCAGTACTTC.